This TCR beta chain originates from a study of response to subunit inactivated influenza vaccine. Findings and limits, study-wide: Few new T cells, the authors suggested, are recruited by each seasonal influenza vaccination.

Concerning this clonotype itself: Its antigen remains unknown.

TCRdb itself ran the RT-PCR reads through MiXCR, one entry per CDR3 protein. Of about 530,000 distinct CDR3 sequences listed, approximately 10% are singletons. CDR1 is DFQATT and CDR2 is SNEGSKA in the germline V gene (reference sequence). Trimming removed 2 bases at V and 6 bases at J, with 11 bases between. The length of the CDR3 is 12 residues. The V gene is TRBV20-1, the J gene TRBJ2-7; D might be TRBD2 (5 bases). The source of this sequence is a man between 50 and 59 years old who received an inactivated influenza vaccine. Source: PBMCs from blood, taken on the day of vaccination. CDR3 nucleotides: TGCAGTGCTAGACTCCGGGGAGTCGAGCAGTACTTC. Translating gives CSARLRGVEQYF.